Each of the 27 T cell receptor beta chains below was sequenced from the same sample in a study of T-cell reconstitution after alpha-beta-depleted transplantation in children. Unique molecular identifiers were built into the TCRbeta library. Via MiXCR, TCRdb re-called the PCR reads, giving one row per CDR3 protein. The sample has nearly 400,000 distinct CDR3 sequences, roughly 20% seen once. The material was PBMCs from the stem cell graft donor, obtained from the stem cell graft. Receptor source: a human donor who donated a stem cell graft to a child with acute myeloid leukemia.

A word on this clonotype: A read error may produce the germline difference seen at one junction end. V is TRBV29-1 and J is TRBJ1-2; maybe TRBD1 (6 bases). The CDR3 runs 14 residues. CDR1 is SQVTM, CDR2 ANQGSEA, per germline. The CDR3 is CSVPDRTTNYGFTF. CDR3 nucleotides: TGCAGCGTACCAGACAGGACTACTAACTATGGCTTCACCTTC.

This clonotype was detected ten times or more. The gene calls are TRBV20-1 and TRBJ2-7; 7 bases agree with TRBD2. CDR1 is DFQATT and CDR2 is SNEGSKA in the germline V gene (reference sequence). V lost 0 bases and J lost 7; bases outside the gene matches: 9. The CDR3 consists of 14 residues. The CDR3 bases are TGCAGTGCTAGAGATCGCGGGAGACTAGGGGAGCAGTACTTC. It encodes CSARDRGRLGEQYF.

V gene TRBV12-3 or TRBV12-4 combines with J gene TRBJ2-7; D may correspond to TRBD1 or TRBD2 (5 bases each). The ends were cut back, 4 bases at V and 7 bases at J, with 14 bases in the middle. This CDR3 is 13 amino acids long. Here the CDR3 DNA reads TGTGCCAGCAGTTCACAGGAGACTACGGAGCAGTACTTC. This codes for CASSSQETTEQYF.

This clonotype was recorded many times. The chain has TRBV20-1 and TRBJ2-5, with D unclear. V lost 4 bases and J lost 0, with 9 bases in between. Germline V gives CDR1 DFQATT, CDR2 SNEGSKA (reference sequence). The CDR3 covers 13 residues. CDR3 sequence reads: CSANPGYQETQYF. In DNA, the CDR3 is TGCAGTGCTAACCCCGGTTACCAAGAGACCCAGTACTTC.

This clonotype was observed a few times. The V call is TRBV12-3 or TRBV12-4, the J call TRBJ2-5; TRBD2 matches at 9 bases. J lost 1 base, V lost 7 bases, and 4 bases had no gene match. CDR3 length: 14 amino acids. The CDR3, as DNA: TGTGCCAGCACCCTAGCGGGGCCCCAAGAGACCCAGTACTTC. Encoded protein: CASTLAGPQETQYF.

The rearrangement uses TRBV12-3 or TRBV12-4 and TRBJ2-5; 13 bases fit TRBD2. Unmatched junction bases numbered 9, after V lost 4 bases and J lost 4 bases. The CDR3 is 17 residues long. The CDR3 region is CASSSLLAGGLGETQYF. CDR3 bases: TGTGCCAGCAGTTCCCTACTAGCGGGAGGGCTAGGAGAGACCCAGTACTTC.

This clonotype appeared a few times. Its ends do not fully match the called genes, so a read error is possible. This chain connects TRBV7-7 to TRBJ2-1; D is perhaps TRBD2 (5 bases). CDR1 and CDR2 (germline): SSHAT, FNYEAQ (reference sequence). The CDR3 has 17 residues. The CDR3 reads CASSFGVGMSSYNEQFF. CDR3 coding DNA: TGTGCTAGCAGCTTCGGGGTCGGAATGAGCTCCTACAATGAGCAGTTCTTC.

The V gene is TRBV7-9, the J gene TRBJ2-7; 7 bases map to TRBD1. Germline-derived CDR1 and CDR2 are SEHNR and FQNEAQ (reference sequence). The CDR3 is made up of 14 amino acids. V shed 5 bases and J 5 bases; nucleotides not matched to a gene: 9. CDR3 residues: CASSHETGLNEQYF. DNA for the CDR3: TGTGCCAGCAGCCACGAGACAGGGTTGAACGAGCAGTACTTC.

This clonotype was seen a few times. In nucleotides, the CDR3 is TGTGCCAGCAGCGCTTCGGGGGGGGAGTTGGATACGCAGTATTTT. This gives the protein CASSASGGELDTQYF. The V gene is TRBV9, the J gene TRBJ2-3, with 8 bases identical to TRBD2. J gave up 6 bases and V 3 bases, and 9 bases lay outside the gene matches. CDR1 and CDR2 (germline): SGDLS, YYNGEE. The CDR3 is 15 amino acids.

This clonotype was detected only a few times. This chain links TRBV28 with TRBJ2-7; maybe TRBD1 (6 bases). Trimming took off 6 bases at V and 9 bases at J, with 12 bases between the two ends. Germline CDR1 and CDR2: MDHEN and SYDVKM. The CDR3 is made up of 11 amino acids. The CDR3 is CASRQQGAQYF. The CDR3 region has the DNA TGTGCCAGCAGACAACAGGGCGCGCAGTACTTC.

The rearrangement links TRBV3-1 to TRBJ2-1; 10 bases are a match to TRBD2. The ends lost 0 bases at V and 7 bases at J; junction bases unmatched: 6. This CDR3 contains 16 residues. Per the germline V gene, CDR1 is LGHDT and CDR2 is YNNKEL (reference sequence). CDR3 in DNA: TGTGCCAGCAGCCAAGAAGGCCTAGCGGGAGAAAATGAGCAGTTCTTC. This gives the protein CASSQEGLAGENEQFF.

The rearrangement links TRBV12-3 or TRBV12-4 to TRBJ2-2; D is uncertain. This CDR3 contains 14 residues. Trimming shortened V by 3 bases and J by 0 bases, and 5 bases separated the two germline ends. The CDR3 bases are TGTGCCAGCAGTTTCCGGGCGAACACCGGGGAGCTGTTTTTT. As protein: CASSFRANTGELFF.

This clonotype appeared a few times. CDR3 region: CAIGQPSETQYF. The CDR3 region has the DNA TGTGCCATCGGACAGCCAAGCGAGACCCAGTACTTC. The chain recombines TRBV15 with TRBJ2-5; tentative D call: TRBD1 (6 bases). CDR1 is LNHNV, CDR2 YYDKDF, per germline (reference sequence). The V and J ends lost 10 bases and 5 bases respectively, with 14 bases between them. The CDR3 spans 12 residues. The variable domain in full, completed from reference TRBV15 and TRBJ2-5, reads DAMVIQNPRYQVTQFGKPVTLSCSQTLNHNVMYWYQQKSSQAPKLLFHYYDKDFNNEADTPDNFQSRRPNTSFCFLDIRSPGLGDTAMYLCAIGQPSETQYFGPGTRLLVL.

This clonotype was recorded many times. The V call is TRBV20-1, the J call TRBJ2-1; possibly TRBD2 for D (6 bases). The V end lost 4 bases, the J end lost 5 bases, and 9 bases lay between the germline ends. The germline CDR1 and CDR2 sequences are DFQATT and SNEGSKA (reference sequence). The CDR3 has 12 residues. CDR3 in amino acids: CSATGDDNEQFF. The CDR3 DNA reads as TGCAGTGCTACGGGGGACGACAATGAGCAGTTCTTC.

The J gene is TRBJ1-4, the V gene TRBV12-3 or TRBV12-4, with 11 bases lining up with TRBD1. The CDR3 sequence is 15 residues long. The V and J ends lost 5 bases and 6 bases, in that order; junction bases with no gene match: 5. As DNA, the CDR3 is TGTGCCAGCAGTGTGGACAGGGGGCGAGATGAAAAACTGTTTTTT. Amino acid sequence: CASSVDRGRDEKLFF.

This clonotype was observed a few times. The gene calls are TRBV28 and TRBJ2-1; TRBD1 agrees at 10 bases. Germline assignment: CDR1 MDHEN and CDR2 SYDVKM. This CDR3 spans 15 amino acids. J lost 8 bases, V lost 4 bases, and 8 bases had no gene match. As DNA, the CDR3 is TGTGCCAGCAGTTCGCCGGGACAGGGGCTCCATGAGCAGTTCTTC. Translation: CASSSPGQGLHEQFF. Full variable domain (outside the CDR3, taken from reference TRBV28 and TRBJ2-1): DVKVTQSSRYLVKRTGEKVFLECVQDMDHENMFWYRQDPGLGLRLIYFSYDVKMKEKGDIPEGYSVSREKKERFSLILESASTNQTSMYLCASSSPGQGLHEQFFGPGTRLTVL.

The sample holds a few counts of this clonotype. The chain has TRBV20-1 and TRBJ2-1; a possible D gene is TRBD2 (6 bases). CDR1 is DFQATT and CDR2 is SNEGSKA in the germline V gene (reference sequence). The germline V and J ends were trimmed by 3 bases and 1 base, with 13 bases remaining between them. The CDR3 is 15 amino acids. CDR3 sequence: CSASDPGSSYNEQFF. The CDR3 region has the DNA TGCAGTGCTAGTGATCCCGGGAGTTCCTACAATGAGCAGTTCTTC.

This clonotype was picked up many times. V gene TRBV20-1 combines with J gene TRBJ2-7, with D possibly TRBD1 on 6 matching bases. Germline CDR1 reads DFQATT; CDR2 reads SNEGSKA (reference sequence). Trimming left V 3 bases short and J 5 bases short, with 11 bases between. The length of the CDR3 is 12 residues. The CDR3 DNA sequence: TGCAGTGCTAGCCGGGACACCCACGAGCAGTACTTC. It is translated as CSASRDTHEQYF.

Ten or more counts support this clonotype. The rearrangement uses TRBV20-1 and TRBJ2-1, with D uncertain. The length of the CDR3 is 14 residues. V lost 2 bases and J 0 bases, leaving 8 bases between the germline ends. Germline assignment: CDR1 DFQATT and CDR2 SNEGSKA (reference sequence). The CDR3 nucleotides read TGCAGTGCTAGAAAGCTGGCCTCCTACAATGAGCAGTTCTTC. Translating gives CSARKLASYNEQFF.

Many counts were recorded for this clonotype. The V and J genes are TRBV5-1 and TRBJ2-3; D uncertain. Trimming cost V 0 bases and J 0 bases, with 8 bases left between them. The V gene's germline CDR1 is SGHRS and CDR2 YFSETQ. There are 15 residues in the CDR3. The CDR3 is CASSLAGRSTDTQYF. Here the CDR3 DNA reads TGCGCCAGCAGCTTGGCCGGACGGAGCACAGATACGCAGTATTTT.

This chain links TRBV9 with TRBJ2-1; weak D call: TRBD2 (6 bases). The germline CDR1 and CDR2 sequences are SGDLS and YYNGEE. CDR3 size: 15 residues. Trimming removed 0 bases from V and 9 bases from J, with 16 bases in between. CDR3 sequence: CASSVAGGKSGEQFF. The DNA of the CDR3 is TGTGCCAGCAGCGTAGCGGGCGGGAAATCCGGTGAGCAGTTCTTC.

This sequence joins TRBV12-3 or TRBV12-4 and TRBJ2-7; weak D call: TRBD1 (6 bases). V lost 6 bases to trimming and J lost 4 bases, with 19 bases between them. The CDR3 is 15 amino acids. In nucleotides, the CDR3 is TGTGCCAGCAGCCCGGGCCTCGGCAGGGGATACGAGCAGTACTTC. This sequence encodes CASSPGLGRGYEQYF.

The DNA of the CDR3 is TGTGCCAGCAGGATCCACCGGGCGGAGACCCAGTACTTC. It specifies CASRIHRAETQYF. The V and J genes are TRBV28 and TRBJ2-5; no clear D. The CDR3 runs to 13 residues. V dropped 6 bases and J dropped 5 bases, with 13 bases sitting between them. The V gene's germline CDR1 is MDHEN and CDR2 SYDVKM. Full variable domain (remainder filled in from reference TRBV28 and TRBJ2-5): DVKVTQSSRYLVKRTGEKVFLECVQDMDHENMFWYRQDPGLGLRLIYFSYDVKMKEKGDIPEGYSVSREKKERFSLILESASTNQTSMYLCASRIHRAETQYFGPGTRLLVL.

The table lists this clonotype with many counts. The rearrangement joins TRBV29-1 to TRBJ2-7; 8 positions match TRBD2. Unmatched junction bases numbered 12, after V lost 6 bases and J lost 5 bases. This CDR3 is 14 amino acids long. Germline-derived CDR1 and CDR2 are SQVTM and ANQGSEA. CDR3 loop: CSVSQAGAFNEQYF. Here the CDR3 DNA reads TGCAGCGTGTCTCAAGCGGGAGCCTTCAACGAGCAGTACTTC.

This clonotype has just a few counts. V and J are TRBV12-3 or TRBV12-4 and TRBJ2-3; 9 bases line up with TRBD1. The CDR3 consists of 16 residues. The V and J ends lost 3 bases and 4 bases, in that order; junction bases with no gene match: 8. The CDR3 sequence is CASSLWGTGLADTQYF. In DNA form, the CDR3 reads TGTGCCAGCAGTTTGTGGGGGACAGGGCTGGCAGATACGCAGTATTTT.

This clonotype showed up just a few times. The J gene is TRBJ2-3, the V gene TRBV7-6, with a possible D match to TRBD2 (6 bases). The germline gives CDR1 SGHVS, CDR2 FNYEAQ. This CDR3 comprises 15 residues. The V end was cut by 1 base, the J end by 2 bases, with 10 bases between. CDR3 protein: CASSLGDFSTDTQYF. CDR3 in DNA: TGTGCCAGCAGCTTAGGGGACTTTTCCACAGATACGCAGTATTTT.

This clonotype was observed at least ten times. The chain combines TRBV20-1 with TRBJ2-1; TRBD1 aligns across 10 bases. The CDR3 runs 11 residues. Germline CDR1 is DFQATT and CDR2 is SNEGSKA (reference sequence). Trimming at V came to 1 base and at J to 16 bases, leaving 4 bases not matched to a gene. The CDR3, as DNA: TGCAGTGCTAGAGCGGGGACAGGGGTTTTCTTC. Translating gives CSARAGTGVFF.